These 20 T cell receptor beta chains were sequenced from one sample in a study of blood T cell repertoires in COVID-19. The protocol was immunoSEQ multiplex PCR, while the TCRdb copy is restricted to in-frame clones and leaves out a portion. The data hold tens of thousands of clones, with approximately 78% observed a single time. The sample comprised peripheral blood. The receptors come from a human donor in a cohort sampled during active COVID-19.

The chain links TRBV5-1 to TRBJ1-1; no clear D. Germline CDR1 reads SGHRS; CDR2 reads YFSETQ. Trimming removed 6 bases from V and 1 base from J, with 13 bases in between. This CDR3 region has 14 residues. CDR3 coding DNA: TGCGCCAGCACCCTTGGTACAGAGAACACTGAAGCTTTCTTT. This sequence encodes CASTLGTENTEAFF.

This clone has just a few counts. The chain carries TRBV7-9 and TRBJ1-1, with 7 bases aligning to TRBD1. There are 16 residues in the CDR3. Trimming removed 5 bases from V and 3 bases from J; junction bases left unmatched: 12. Germline V CDR1 and CDR2: SEHNR, FQNEAQ (reference sequence). The CDR3 DNA follows: TGTGCCAGCAGCCCAGACAGGGTCTCTACTGACACTGAAGCTTTCTTT. Residues: CASSPDRVSTDTEAFF.

The rearrangement joins TRBV5-1 to TRBJ2-7; 8 bases agree with TRBD1. CDR1 and CDR2 from the germline V gene are SGHRS and YFSETQ. With V trimmed by 4 bases and J by 5 bases, 8 bases remained unmatched. The CDR3 contains 14 residues. The CDR3 DNA sequence: TGCGCCAGCAGCCGACAGACAGGGGTCAACGAGCAGTACTTC. Protein: CASSRQTGVNEQYF.

The V gene is TRBV19, the J gene TRBJ2-3, with D tentatively TRBD2 (5 bases). CDR1 is LNHDA, CDR2 SQIVND, per germline (reference sequence). The CDR3 is 16 amino acids. V lost 8 bases and J lost 4, with 22 bases in between. CDR3 bases: TGTGCCAGTGGGCCCCCGGGGAACTTTTTCCCAGATACGCAGTATTTT. Protein product: CASGPPGNFFPDTQYF. The full variable domain, its missing parts supplied by reference TRBV19 and TRBJ2-3, is DGGITQSPKYLFRKEGQNVTLSCEQNLNHDAMYWYRQDPGQGLRLIYYSQIVNDFQKGDIAEGYSVSREKKESFPLTVTSAQKNPTAFYLCASGPPGNFFPDTQYFGPGTRLTVL.

For this clone: Distinct nucleotide sequences in the sample also encode this CDR3. V is TRBV2 and J is TRBJ1-5; 10 nucleotides line up with TRBD1. V lost 8 bases and J lost 4; bases outside the gene matches: 2. CDR3 length: 13 amino acids. Germline V CDR1 and CDR2: SNHLY, FYNNEI. The CDR3 is CASGGQGNQPQHF. The CDR3 nucleotides read TGTGCCAGCGGGGGACAGGGGAATCAGCCCCAGCATTTT.

The CDR3 DNA reads TGTGCCAGCAGCCCGGGCTCCTACAATGAGCAGTTCTTC. It specifies CASSPGSYNEQFF. The chain is built from TRBV13 and TRBJ2-1; D gene ambiguous. The CDR3 consists of 13 residues. Trimming took off 5 bases at V and 0 bases at J, with 5 bases between the two ends. Germline values: CDR1 PRHDT, CDR2 FYEKMQ (reference sequence).

The J gene is TRBJ2-2, the V gene TRBV6-6; 10 bases map to TRBD2. V lost 7 bases, J lost 7 bases, and 6 bases stayed unmatched. Germline loops: CDR1 MNHNY, CDR2 SVGAGI (reference sequence). The CDR3 is 14 amino acids. The CDR3: CASNLAGESGELFF. CDR3 coding DNA: TGTGCCAGCAACCTAGCGGGGGAGAGCGGGGAGCTGTTTTTT.

The gene calls are TRBV6-1 and TRBJ2-5, with 9 positions matching TRBD1. This CDR3 has 16 residues. J was trimmed by 5 bases and V by 4 bases; bases with no gene match: 11. Germline V gene data show CDR1 as MNHNS and CDR2 as SASEGT. The CDR3 spells CASSVLGTGPSETQYF. CDR3 DNA sequence: TGTGCCAGCAGTGTCTTGGGGACAGGGCCCTCGGAGACCCAGTACTTC.

This chain joins TRBV28 and TRBJ2-3; D is ambiguous. There are 12 residues in the CDR3. With 5 bases removed from V and 2 bases from J, the gap between germline ends came to 5 bases. Germline values: CDR1 MDHEN, CDR2 SYDVKM. Here the CDR3 DNA reads TGTGCCAGCAGTCCCTTCACAGATACGCAGTATTTT. Its translation: CASSPFTDTQYF.

V is TRBV6-5 and J is TRBJ1-1; D is uncertain. The CDR3 consists of 14 residues. The germline V gene has CDR1 MNHEY and CDR2 SVGAGI. V was trimmed by 7 bases and J by 5 bases, leaving 17 bases between them. The DNA of the CDR3 is TGTGCCAGCAACCCCGGACGGGGATGGACTGAAGCTTTCTTT. Its translation is CASNPGRGWTEAFF.

The J gene is TRBJ2-7, the V gene TRBV4-2; TRBD1 aligns across 9 bases. The CDR3 covers 13 residues. Germline values: CDR1 LGHNA, CDR2 YNFKEQ. The ends lost 6 bases at V and 4 bases at J; junction bases unmatched: 4. CDR3 residues: CASSWDREYEQYF. DNA of the CDR3: TGTGCCAGCAGTTGGGACAGGGAATACGAGCAGTACTTC.

This clone was observed a handful of times. The J gene is TRBJ1-3, the V gene TRBV7-9; 9 positions agree with TRBD1. The CDR3 runs to 17 residues. Germline-derived CDR1 and CDR2 are SEHNR and FQNEAQ (reference sequence). Trimming cost V 5 bases and J 0 bases; bases outside gene matches: 8. CDR3 protein: CASSEGQGPSSGNTIYF. CDR3 DNA sequence: TGTGCCAGCAGCGAAGGACAGGGGCCGAGCTCTGGAAACACCATATATTTT.

A single count supports this clone. The rearrangement links TRBV13 to TRBJ1-2; 8 bases fit TRBD1. The CDR3 spans 17 residues. J gave up 2 bases and V 6 bases, and 14 bases lay outside the gene matches. Germline-derived CDR1 and CDR2 are PRHDT and FYEKMQ (reference sequence). CDR3 protein: CASRTIGQGEANYGYTF. DNA for the CDR3: TGTGCCAGCAGAACGATCGGACAGGGAGAGGCAAACTATGGCTACACCTTC.

V gene TRBV6-2 or TRBV6-3 combines with J gene TRBJ2-7; D may be TRBD1 (5 bases). Trimming stripped 2 bases from V and 1 base from J, with 15 bases between. The germline CDR1 and CDR2 sequences are MNHEY and SVGEGT. This CDR3 is built from 16 residues. CDR3 amino acids: CASSYPDRALSYEQYF. The CDR3, as DNA: TGTGCCAGCAGTTACCCCGACAGAGCGCTTTCCTACGAGCAGTACTTC.

The sample holds a few counts of this clone. The gene calls are TRBV6-4 and TRBJ1-4; D remains ambiguous. Between the trimmed V and J ends, which lost 3 bases and 3 bases, there was a span of 17 bases. Looked up from germline, CDR1 is MRHNA and CDR2 is SNTAGT. The CDR3 contains 17 residues. The CDR3 spells CASSDSSGFGANEKLFF. In DNA form, the CDR3 reads TGTGCCAGCAGTGATTCGTCGGGGTTTGGGGCTAATGAAAAACTGTTTTTT.

V and J are TRBV30 and TRBJ2-1; D call uncertain. This CDR3 contains 12 residues. Germline-derived CDR1 and CDR2 are GTSNPN and SVGIG (reference sequence). V lost 2 bases and J 7 bases, leaving 9 bases between the germline ends. The DNA for the CDR3 is TGTGCCTGGAGTCCCCGGTTAAATGAGCAGTTCTTC. Translating it yields CAWSPRLNEQFF.

V usage is TRBV9 and J usage is TRBJ1-2; 7 nucleotides align to TRBD1. The germline gives CDR1 SGDLS, CDR2 YYNGEE. J lost 8 bases, V lost 0 bases, and 4 bases had no gene match. CDR3 size: 13 residues. The CDR3 bases are TGTGCCAGCAGCGTAGCCGGACAGGAGGGCTACACCTTC. Its protein is CASSVAGQEGYTF.

The gene calls are TRBV3-1 (or the pseudogene TRBV3-2) and TRBJ1-1, with 7 bases fitting TRBD1. The germline CDR1 and CDR2 sequences are LGHDT and YNNKEL (reference sequence). The CDR3 runs 15 residues. V shed 4 bases, J shed 1 base, and the junction held 6 bases outside the gene matches. The CDR3 reads CASSPHQGENTEAFF. The CDR3 region has the DNA TGTGCCAGCAGCCCGCATCAGGGGGAGAACACTGAAGCTTTCTTT.

This chain uses TRBV19 with TRBJ1-6; the D gene is possibly TRBD1 (5 bases). The CDR3 consists of 14 residues. Germline CDR1 LNHDA, CDR2 SQIVND (reference sequence). V was clipped by 1 base and J by 6 bases, with 7 bases between them. The CDR3 nucleotides are TGTGCCAGTAGTATAGGGGGGGGTAATTCACCCCTCCACTTT. Protein sequence: CASSIGGGNSPLHF.

The V call is TRBV7-2, the J call TRBJ1-3; 10 bases fit TRBD1. The CDR3 runs to 16 residues. The germline V gene encodes CDR1 SGHTA and CDR2 FQGNSA. V lost 5 bases and J lost 3; bases outside the gene matches: 7. The CDR3 loop is CASSPDRGVFGNTIYF. CDR3 nucleotides: TGTGCCAGCAGCCCGGACAGGGGGGTCTTTGGAAACACCATATATTTT.